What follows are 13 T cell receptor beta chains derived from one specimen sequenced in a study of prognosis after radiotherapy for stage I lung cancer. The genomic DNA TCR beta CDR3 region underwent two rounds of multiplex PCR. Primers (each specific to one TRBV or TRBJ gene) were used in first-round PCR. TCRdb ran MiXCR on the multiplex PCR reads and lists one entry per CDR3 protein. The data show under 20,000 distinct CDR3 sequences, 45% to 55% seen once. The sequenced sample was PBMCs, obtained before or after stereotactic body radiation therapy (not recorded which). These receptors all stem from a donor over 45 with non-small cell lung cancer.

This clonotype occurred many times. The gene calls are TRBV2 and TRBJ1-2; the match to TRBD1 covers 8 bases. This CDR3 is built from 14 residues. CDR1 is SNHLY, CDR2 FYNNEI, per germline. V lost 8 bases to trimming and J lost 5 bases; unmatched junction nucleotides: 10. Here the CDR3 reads CASLLGQGLYGYTF. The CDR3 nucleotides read TGTGCCAGCCTACTCGGACAGGGATTATATGGCTACACCTTC.

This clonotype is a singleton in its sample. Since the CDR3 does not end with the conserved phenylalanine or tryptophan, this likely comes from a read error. The CDR3 sequence: CSTSVAPVYEQYL. The CDR3 DNA is TGTTCCACCTCGGTAGCTCCGGTCTACGAGCAGTACCTC. V is TRBV15 and J is TRBJ2-7; D unresolved. There are 13 residues in the CDR3. The germline CDR1 and CDR2 sequences are LNHNV and YYDKDF (reference sequence).

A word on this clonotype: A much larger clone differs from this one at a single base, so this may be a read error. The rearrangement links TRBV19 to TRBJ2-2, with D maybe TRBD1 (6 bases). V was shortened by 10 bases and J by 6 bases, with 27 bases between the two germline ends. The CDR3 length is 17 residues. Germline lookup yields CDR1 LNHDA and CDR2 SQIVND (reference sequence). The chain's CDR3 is CANQPPPRQVDPGELFF. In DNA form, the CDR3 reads TGTGCCAACCAACCCCCCCCCCGACAGGTCGATCCCGGGGAGCTGTTTTTT.

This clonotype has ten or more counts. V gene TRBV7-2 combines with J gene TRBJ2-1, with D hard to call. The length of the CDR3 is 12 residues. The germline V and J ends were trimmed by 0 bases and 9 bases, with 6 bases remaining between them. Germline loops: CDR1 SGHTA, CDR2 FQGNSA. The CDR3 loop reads CASSLAQGEQFF. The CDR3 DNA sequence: TGTGCCAGCAGCTTAGCGCAAGGTGAGCAGTTCTTC.

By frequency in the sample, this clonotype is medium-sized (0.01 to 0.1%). This CDR3 reads CASSEARGGEQYF. CDR3 in DNA: TGTGCCAGCAGTGAAGCGAGGGGGGGCGAGCAGTACTTC. The genes are TRBV6-1 and TRBJ2-7; TRBD2 might be the D (7 bases). The CDR3 sequence is 13 residues long. The germline gives CDR1 MNHNS, CDR2 SASEGT. Trimming removed 0 bases from V and 6 bases from J, with 9 bases in between.

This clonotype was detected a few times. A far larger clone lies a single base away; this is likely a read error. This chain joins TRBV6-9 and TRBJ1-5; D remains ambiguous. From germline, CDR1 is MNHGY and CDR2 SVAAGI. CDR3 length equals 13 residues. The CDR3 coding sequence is TGTGCCGGCAGTTTCTCTATCAATCAGCCCCAGCATTTT. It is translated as CAGSFSINQPQHF.

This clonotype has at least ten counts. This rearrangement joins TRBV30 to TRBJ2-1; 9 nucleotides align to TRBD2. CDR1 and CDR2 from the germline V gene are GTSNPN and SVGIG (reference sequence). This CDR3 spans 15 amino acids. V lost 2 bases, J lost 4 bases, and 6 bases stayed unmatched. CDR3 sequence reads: CAWSWSSGIYNEQFF. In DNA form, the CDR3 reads TGTGCCTGGAGTTGGTCTAGCGGGATTTACAATGAGCAGTTCTTC.

CDR3 coding DNA: TGTGCCTGGAGCCTTGGGACGTCTAATGAAAAACTGTTTTTT. Protein product: CAWSLGTSNEKLFF. The chain couples TRBV30 to TRBJ1-4, with D possibly matching TRBD1 (5 bases). Germline CDR1 GTSNPN, CDR2 SVGIG (reference sequence). The CDR3 is made up of 14 amino acids. V shed 3 bases and J shed 3 bases, with 11 bases lying between them.

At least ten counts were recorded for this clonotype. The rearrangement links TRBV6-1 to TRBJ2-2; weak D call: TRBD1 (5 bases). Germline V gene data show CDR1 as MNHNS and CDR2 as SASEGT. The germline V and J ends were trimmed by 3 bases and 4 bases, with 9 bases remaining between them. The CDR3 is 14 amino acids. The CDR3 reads CASSERTLTGELFF. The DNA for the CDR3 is TGTGCCAGCAGTGAGCGGACACTCACCGGGGAGCTGTTTTTT.

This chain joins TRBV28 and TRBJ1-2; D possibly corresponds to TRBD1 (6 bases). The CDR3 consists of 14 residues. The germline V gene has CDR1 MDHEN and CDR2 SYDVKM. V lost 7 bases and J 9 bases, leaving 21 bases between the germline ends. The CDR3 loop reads CASISKGHNCCYTF. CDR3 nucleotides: TGTGCCAGCATAAGCAAGGGACATAACTGTTGCTACACCTTC.

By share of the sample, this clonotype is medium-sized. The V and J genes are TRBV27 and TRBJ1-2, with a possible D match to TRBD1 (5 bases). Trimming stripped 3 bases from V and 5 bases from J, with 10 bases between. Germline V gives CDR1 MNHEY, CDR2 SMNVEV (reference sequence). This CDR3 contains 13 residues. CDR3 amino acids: CASSFRGGYGYTF. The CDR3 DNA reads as TGTGCCAGCAGTTTCCGCGGGGGGTATGGCTACACCTTC.

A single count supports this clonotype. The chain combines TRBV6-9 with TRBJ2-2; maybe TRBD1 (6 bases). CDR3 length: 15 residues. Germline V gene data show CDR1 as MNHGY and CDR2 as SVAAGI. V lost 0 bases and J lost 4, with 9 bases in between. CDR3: CASSYSGASTGELFF. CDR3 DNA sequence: TGTGCCAGCAGTTATTCGGGGGCGAGCACCGGGGAGCTGTTTTTT.

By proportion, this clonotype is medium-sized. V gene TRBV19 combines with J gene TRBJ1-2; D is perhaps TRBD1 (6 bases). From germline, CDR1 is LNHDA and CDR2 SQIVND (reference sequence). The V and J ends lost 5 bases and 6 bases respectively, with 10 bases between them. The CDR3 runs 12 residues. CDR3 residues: CASSPRQDGYTF. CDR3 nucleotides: TGTGCCAGTAGTCCCCGACAGGATGGCTACACCTTC.